The present entry profiles one TCR beta chain with its context. Its antigen remains unidentified. Germline V CDR1 and CDR2: DFQATT, SNEGSKA (reference sequence). The V and J ends lost 0 bases and 3 bases respectively, with 14 bases between them. This CDR3 has 16 residues. The data belong to a study of CD8+CD57+ T cells in acquired aplastic anemia. Researchers used genomic DNA as the template to profile TCR beta VDJ and CDR3. TCRdb re-called the reads through MiXCR, storing one row per CDR3 protein. The sample includes 120,000 or so distinct CDR3 sequences, about 60% of them seen just once. Those patients picked for sequencing had displayed CD8+CD57+ cell expansion on flow cytometry. Study outcomes and limitations: Any difference that existed in CD8+ Simpson's diversity between patients and controls was not significant.

The V gene is TRBV20-1, the J gene TRBJ2-2; no firm D call. The material sequenced was sorted CD4+, CD8+, or CD8+CD57+ T cells (not recorded which) from PBMCs. The TCR sequence derives from a human donor with aplastic anemia. CDR3 protein: CSARDSGLRDTGELFF. CDR3 coding DNA: TGCAGTGCTAGAGATTCCGGATTACGGGACACCGGGGAGCTGTTTTTT.